This T cell receptor (beta chain) was sequenced in a study of cytomegalovirus exposure and HLA in healthy donors. Whole-study results and caveats: Presence/absence analyses supposed approximately even sequencing depth among donors.

Germline V gives CDR1 LGHNA, CDR2 YNFKEQ. This CDR3 spans 16 amino acids. V gave up 1 base and J gave up 0 bases; unmatched junction bases: 6. Primers for the PCR totalled 60 Vbeta and 13 Jbeta. TCRdb's table, derived via immunoSEQ multiplex PCR, lists solely in-frame clones and lacks some. The table lists about 130,000 clones, roughly 17% of them singletons. This clone occurred a few times. Its target is not known. This chain links TRBV4-2 with TRBJ2-7; 7 bases align to TRBD1. Sequencing input: PBMCs. The source of this sequence is a female donor in good health and CMV-seropositive. The CDR3 DNA reads TGTGCCAGCAGCCAAGTTAAAGGGGGCATCTCCTACGAGCAGTACTTC. This sequence encodes CASSQVKGGISYEQYF.